Following are 17 T cell receptor beta chains from one sample sequenced in a study of T cells in Graves' hyperthyroidism and ophthalmopathy. RNA transcripts served as the template for amplifying TCR beta CDR3 regions. The TCR CDR3 first-round RT-PCR relied on the HTBI primer set. TCRdb called the multiplex PCR reads again in MiXCR, with one record for every CDR3 protein. The sample has some 370,000 distinct CDR3 sequences; approximately 17% are singletons. Sequencing was carried out using blood. The receptors come from a woman under 40 with Graves' hyperthyroidism that later progressed to Graves' ophthalmopathy.

In DNA, the CDR3 is TGTGCCAGCAGCGTAGAAGGACAGGGAAACGAGCAGTACTTC. Residues: CASSVEGQGNEQYF. This rearrangement joins TRBV9 to TRBJ2-7; 8 positions match TRBD1. The CDR3 covers 14 residues. Germline CDR1 is SGDLS and CDR2 is YYNGEE. Trimming at V came to 0 bases and at J to 5 bases, leaving 4 bases not matched to a gene.

As regards this clonotype: Given a much more abundant clone one base away, this may be a read error. The chain couples TRBV28 to TRBJ2-1; 9 positions agree with TRBD1. This CDR3 has 16 residues. The germline gives CDR1 MDHEN, CDR2 SYDVKM. V shed 6 bases, J shed 3 bases, and the junction held 9 bases outside the gene matches. CDR3 region: CASSRMGQGHYNEQFF. CDR3 DNA sequence: TGTGCCAGCAGCCGGATGGGACAGGGACACTACAATGAGCAGTTCTTC.

This clonotype came up many times. CDR3 sequence: CASSPRWAAHTDTQYF. The CDR3 DNA is TGTGCCAGCAGCCCGCGGTGGGCGGCCCATACAGATACGCAGTATTTT. This chain connects TRBV28 to TRBJ2-3; D remains ambiguous. With 6 bases removed from V and 3 bases from J, the gap between germline ends came to 19 bases. This CDR3 has 16 amino acids. CDR1 is MDHEN and CDR2 is SYDVKM in the germline V gene.

This clonotype was seen at least ten times. V is TRBV19 and J is TRBJ2-3, with TRBD1 matching 7 bases. Germline values: CDR1 LNHDA, CDR2 SQIVND (reference sequence). V gave up 3 bases and J gave up 5 bases; unmatched junction bases: 5. The CDR3 extends over 14 amino acids. Here the CDR3 DNA reads TGTGCCAGTAGTATGGGGACAGCCGGAGATACGCAGTATTTT. This gives the protein CASSMGTAGDTQYF.

J is TRBJ1-2 and V is TRBV7-9; tentative D call: TRBD1 (5 bases). The CDR3 is 13 residues long. The V and J ends lost 3 bases and 5 bases respectively, with 10 bases between them. Germline-derived CDR1 and CDR2 are SEHNR and FQNEAQ (reference sequence). The CDR3, as DNA: TGTGCCAGCAGCTTTGGGGGGGAATATGGCTACACCTTC. Translating gives CASSFGGEYGYTF.

The CDR3 nucleotides are TGTGCCAGCAGCTTAGGACAGGGGGAATCTAACACCGGGGAGCTGTTTTTT. Translating it yields CASSLGQGESNTGELFF. This chain uses TRBV5-4 with TRBJ2-2; 10 bases match TRBD1. V shed 2 bases, J shed 2 bases, and the junction held 6 bases outside the gene matches. CDR1 and CDR2 (germline): SGHNT, YYREEE (reference sequence). This CDR3 spans 17 amino acids.

For this clonotype: This may be a read error, as it is one base from a much larger clone. This chain uses TRBV7-2 with TRBJ2-7; D is unresolved. This CDR3 has 11 residues. Germline CDR1 reads SGHTA; CDR2 reads FQGNSA. CDR3 in DNA: TGTGCCAGCGGCTTAGCCCACGAGCAGTACTTC. It yields the protein CASGLAHEQYF.

This clonotype was seen a few times. One junction end disagrees with the germline gene, perhaps due to a read error. The V call is TRBV20-1, the J call TRBJ1-1, with TRBD1 as a possible D gene (6 bases). This CDR3 spans 14 amino acids. In germline, CDR1 is DFQATT, CDR2 SNEGSKA (reference sequence). The CDR3 loop reads CSAGDIGGGTEAFF. The CDR3 coding sequence is TGCAGTGCTGGAGATATAGGGGGGGGCACTGAAGCTTTCTTT.

V and J are TRBV29-1 and TRBJ2-2, with 8 bases matching TRBD2. V trimming: 7 bases; J trimming: 6 bases; junction bases outside the gene matches: 16. The germline gives CDR1 SQVTM, CDR2 ANQGSEA. The CDR3 has 16 residues. The CDR3 spells CSAGGGKAIRAGELFF. CDR3 bases: TGCAGCGCGGGGGGGGGTAAGGCCATCAGGGCCGGGGAGCTGTTTTTT.

This clonotype showed up many times. One end of the junction fails to match germline, which may point to a read error. This chain uses TRBV28 with TRBJ2-7, with TRBD2 as a possible D gene (7 bases). This CDR3 contains 12 residues. Germline CDR1 MDHEN, CDR2 SYDVKM. CDR3 nucleotide sequence: TGTGCCAGCAGTTTATGGGGGGGGGCCATGGACTTC. Translated: CASSLWGGAMDF.

This clonotype was observed at least ten times. The chain employs TRBV2 and TRBJ2-4; D is perhaps TRBD1 or TRBD2 (5 bases each). V was pared by 6 bases and J by 6 bases, with 12 bases between. The CDR3 is 13 amino acids. From germline, CDR1 is SNHLY and CDR2 FYNNEI. The CDR3 bases are TGTGCCAGCAGCCGGGACCAGACAAACATTCAGTACTTC. This sequence encodes CASSRDQTNIQYF.

The J gene is TRBJ2-1, the V gene TRBV15, with D possibly TRBD1 on 5 matching bases. V shed 3 bases and J shed 7 bases, with 22 bases lying between them. The CDR3 length is 17 residues. Germline-derived CDR1 and CDR2 are LNHNV and YYDKDF (reference sequence). The DNA for the CDR3 is TGTGCCACCAGCAGTCTCTTCGTCCTGGGGCTTCGGAATGAGCAGTTCTTC. Its translation is CATSSLFVLGLRNEQFF.

The rearrangement joins TRBV7-9 to TRBJ2-6; D uncertain. V was pared by 5 bases and J by 3 bases, with 11 bases between. The CDR3 has 15 amino acids. Germline-derived CDR1 and CDR2 are SEHNR and FQNEAQ (reference sequence). The CDR3 bases are TGTGCCAGCAGCCGCTCTTCCTATGGGGCCAACGTCCTGACTTTC. This codes for CASSRSSYGANVLTF. Looking up the rest from reference TRBV7-9 and TRBJ2-6 gives the full variable domain: DTGVSQNPRHKITKRGQNVTFRCDPISEHNRLYWYRQTLGQGPEFLTYFQNEAQLEKSRLLSDRFSAERPKGSFSTLEIQRTEQGDSAMYLCASSRSSYGANVLTFGAGSRLTVL.

This chain uses TRBV20-1 with TRBJ2-2; 7 nucleotides line up with TRBD1. The CDR3 has 13 amino acids. The germline CDR1 and CDR2 sequences are DFQATT and SNEGSKA (reference sequence). Unmatched junction bases numbered 4, after V lost 5 bases and J lost 4 bases. CDR3 nucleotide sequence: TGCAGTGCTCGCGGACAGGCCACCGGGGAGCTGTTTTTT. Translation: CSARGQATGELFF.

The chain links TRBV5-5 to TRBJ2-7, with a possible D match to TRBD2 (6 bases). With 4 bases removed from V and 3 bases from J, the gap between germline ends came to 17 bases. CDR3 length: 15 amino acids. Germline values: CDR1 SGHKS, CDR2 YYEKEE (reference sequence). The CDR3 nucleotides are TGTGCCAGCAGCACTGGAGTACGGGGGTACTACGAGCAGTACTTC. Translation gives CASSTGVRGYYEQYF.

A few counts support this clonotype. The V and J genes are TRBV19 and TRBJ1-1, with no clear D. This CDR3 comprises 12 residues. Germline assignment: CDR1 LNHDA and CDR2 SQIVND (reference sequence). Trimming took off 6 bases at V and 1 base at J, with 6 bases between the two ends. For the CDR3, the DNA is TGTGCCAGTAGGGACCAGAACACTGAAGCTTTCTTT. Translation: CASRDQNTEAFF. The complete variable domain, with remaining parts taken from reference TRBV19 and TRBJ1-1, reads DGGITQSPKYLFRKEGQNVTLSCEQNLNHDAMYWYRQDPGQGLRLIYYSQIVNDFQKGDIAEGYSVSREKKESFPLTVTSAQKNPTAFYLCASRDQNTEAFFGQGTRLTVV.

The gene calls are TRBV12-3 or TRBV12-4 and TRBJ1-1; D unresolved. The CDR3 covers 12 residues. V was trimmed by 5 bases and J by 0 bases, leaving 4 bases between them. CDR3 bases: TGTGCCAGCAGTATAATGAACACTGAAGCTTTCTTT. Amino acids: CASSIMNTEAFF.